The entry below gives a single TCR beta chain sequence along with its context. These data are taken from a study of blood T cell repertoires in COVID-19. Background on the study: The cDNA or gDNA used as material had been derived from T cells, B-cell-depleted T cells, or PBMCs.

This CDR3 is 16 amino acids long. Per germline, CDR1 SEHNR and CDR2 FQNEAQ (reference sequence). Trimming took off 1 base at V and 2 bases at J, with 12 bases between the two ends. Original methodology: Reference gene primers were amplified, and this amplification served to estimate nucleated cell counts. Libraries were prepared by immunoSEQ multiplex PCR; TCRdb keeps only in-frame clonotypes and omits some of them. The DNA gave D and trimming, while V, J and clone size come from that table. Among about 110,000 clones listed, 75% to 85% were seen once. The source of this sequence is a woman in her seventies with acute or convalescent COVID-19. The sample consisted of peripheral blood. The J gene is TRBJ1-5, the V gene TRBV7-9, with D unresolved. CDR3 coding DNA: TGTGCCAGCAGCTTAGACGAGCCTAGAGGCAATCAGCCCCAGCATTTT. Its protein is CASSLDEPRGNQPQHF. Complete variable domain (other parts from reference TRBV7-9 and TRBJ1-5): DTGVSQNPRHKITKRGQNVTFRCDPISEHNRLYWYRQTLGQGPEFLTYFQNEAQLEKSRLLSDRFSAERPKGSFSTLEIQRTEQGDSAMYLCASSLDEPRGNQPQHFGDGTRLSIL.